Described below is a single T cell receptor beta chain sequence and its context. Its antigen is currently unknown. Amplification used 60 Vbeta primers and 13 Jbeta primers. Measured with immunoSEQ multiplex PCR; TCRdb has only the in-frame clones, and not every one. The profile shows around 140,000 clones, roughly 71% of them singletons. These data belong to a study of cytomegalovirus exposure and HLA in healthy donors. Study-level results: Researchers left out some V segments, among them TRBV6-2 and TRBV6-3, as indistinguishable.

The CDR3 is made up of 14 amino acids. Germline assignment: CDR1 MNHEY and CDR2 SVGAGI. Trimming cost V 4 bases and J 3 bases; bases outside gene matches: 4. Sequencing input: PBMCs. This receptor was identified in a woman in her thirties or forties in good health and CMV-seronegative. The chain recombines TRBV6-5 with TRBJ2-7; 9 bases align to TRBD2. In nucleotides, the CDR3 is TGTGCCAGCAGTTCCTCGCGGGGGGGCTACGAGCAGTACTTC. As protein: CASSSSRGGYEQYF.